This passage covers 29 T cell receptor beta chains from one sample sequenced in a study of cytomegalovirus exposure and HLA in healthy donors. It was with 60 Vbeta and 13 Jbeta primers that the PCR ran. Only in-frame clones appear in the TCRdb table, and some are missing; sequencing was by immunoSEQ multiplex PCR. There are some 120,000 clones in the sample; over 8% occur only once, and 2.5% to 3.5% lies in the top ten. Material for sequencing was PBMCs. These receptors were obtained from a man aged 30 to 45 in good health and CMV-seronegative.

The gene calls are TRBV9 and TRBJ1-1; 7 nucleotides align to TRBD1. J lost 7 bases, V lost 0 bases, and 3 bases had no gene match. The CDR3 totals 13 residues. CDR1 and CDR2 (germline): SGDLS, YYNGEE. Here the CDR3 reads CASSVGTGNEAFF. CDR3 DNA: TGTGCCAGCAGCGTAGGGACAGGCAATGAAGCTTTCTTT.

The V call is TRBV6-1, the J call TRBJ1-5, with D possibly matching TRBD1 (5 bases). This CDR3 has 14 amino acids. V was shortened by 3 bases and J by 6 bases, with 12 bases between the two germline ends. CDR1 is MNHNS and CDR2 is SASEGT in the germline V gene. The chain's CDR3 is CASSDTVGAQPQHF. The CDR3 nucleotides read TGTGCCAGCAGTGACACCGTTGGGGCTCAGCCCCAGCATTTT.

The rearrangement links TRBV4-3 to TRBJ1-3, with 9 nucleotides matching TRBD1. After removal of 4 bases from V and 4 bases from J, the junction contained 5 bases not matched to a gene. The CDR3 covers 15 residues. Germline CDR1 and CDR2: LGHNA and YSLEER. The CDR3 protein is CASSPGQGTGNTIYF. The CDR3 region has the DNA TGCGCCAGCAGCCCGGGACAGGGTACCGGAAACACCATATATTTT.

This clone has only a few counts. J is TRBJ1-1 and V is TRBV6-5, with D possibly being TRBD1 (6 bases). This CDR3 has 12 residues. Between the trimmed V and J ends, which lost 0 bases and 8 bases, there was a span of 7 bases. Germline V gene data show CDR1 as MNHEY and CDR2 as SVGAGI. CDR3 residues: CASSYSTGEAFF. The CDR3 nucleotides read TGTGCCAGCAGTTACTCTACAGGGGAAGCTTTCTTT.

This chain uses TRBV27 with TRBJ1-2; D possibly corresponds to TRBD1 (6 bases). V shed 3 bases and J shed 2 bases, with 16 bases lying between them. CDR3 size: 16 residues. Germline CDR1 MNHEY, CDR2 SMNVEV (reference sequence). CDR3 residues: CASSLKPGQKNYGYTF. The CDR3 DNA follows: TGTGCCAGCAGTTTGAAACCGGGACAAAAAAACTATGGCTACACCTTC.

This clone was seen only a few times. This chain uses TRBV28 with TRBJ1-5, with TRBD1 matching over 8 bases. The ends lost 5 bases at V and 2 bases at J; junction bases unmatched: 5. In germline, CDR1 is MDHEN, CDR2 SYDVKM. This CDR3 has 15 amino acids. The CDR3 loop reads CASSPSTGGNQPQHF. As DNA, the CDR3 is TGTGCCAGCAGTCCCTCGACAGGGGGCAATCAGCCCCAGCATTTT.

This clone was detected a few times. V and J are TRBV5-4 and TRBJ2-3; 7 nucleotides match TRBD2. The germline gives CDR1 SGHNT, CDR2 YYREEE (reference sequence). The CDR3 extends over 15 amino acids. With V trimmed by 0 bases and J by 5 bases, 6 bases remained unmatched. CDR3 loop: CASSLDRGVGDTQYF. In DNA form, the CDR3 reads TGTGCCAGCAGCTTGGATCGGGGGGTTGGAGATACGCAGTATTTT.

The chain links TRBV18 to TRBJ2-7; possibly TRBD1 for D (5 bases). Germline CDR1 KGHSH, CDR2 LQKENI. CDR3 size: 17 residues. Trimming left V 3 bases short and J 2 bases short, with 20 bases between. CDR3 sequence: CASSPTLFQGNAYEQYF. The DNA for the CDR3 is TGTGCCAGCTCACCTACCCTGTTTCAGGGTAATGCCTACGAGCAGTACTTC.

Only a few counts were recorded for this clone. The gene calls are TRBV29-1 and TRBJ1-1; 9 bases fit TRBD1. This CDR3 comprises 11 residues. The trim removed 6 bases at V and 6 bases at J, leaving 2 bases unmatched. Germline V CDR1 and CDR2: SQVTM, ANQGSEA. The CDR3 bases are TGCAGCGTGGACAGGGGCTCTGAAGCTTTCTTT. Translation: CSVDRGSEAFF.

The chain has TRBV30 and TRBJ2-5; maybe TRBD1 (6 bases). Trimming removed 2 bases from V and 1 base from J, with 8 bases in between. The CDR3 runs 13 residues. Germline loops: CDR1 GTSNPN, CDR2 SVGIG (reference sequence). CDR3 in amino acids: CAWSKDSQETQYF. DNA of the CDR3: TGTGCCTGGAGTAAGGACAGCCAAGAGACCCAGTACTTC.

The rearrangement joins TRBV2 to TRBJ2-1; D is unclear. Germline V gives CDR1 SNHLY, CDR2 FYNNEI. The CDR3 runs 13 residues. V lost 3 bases, J lost 4 bases, and 7 bases lay in between. The CDR3 DNA is TGTGCCAGCAGTGATGCAGGATACAATGAGCAGTTCTTC. Translation gives CASSDAGYNEQFF.

The rearrangement joins TRBV27 to TRBJ2-5, with D perhaps matching TRBD2 (5 bases). Germline V gene data show CDR1 as MNHEY and CDR2 as SMNVEV (reference sequence). The germline V and J ends were trimmed by 6 bases and 3 bases, with 20 bases remaining between them. The CDR3 length is 16 residues. CDR3 in amino acids: CASSPTPSQTKETQYF. The DNA for the CDR3 is TGTGCCAGCAGCCCCACCCCCAGCCAGACTAAAGAGACCCAGTACTTC.

A few counts support this clone. The V call is TRBV28, the J call TRBJ2-7; D is possibly TRBD2 (7 bases). The germline V and J ends were trimmed by 4 bases and 2 bases, with 18 bases remaining between them. The CDR3 runs to 16 residues. Germline CDR1 and CDR2: MDHEN and SYDVKM. The CDR3 nucleotides are TGTGCCAGCAGTTCGCCCGGGGGGCGGGGTCCCTACGAGCAGTACTTC. Translation gives CASSSPGGRGPYEQYF.

This chain connects TRBV11-2 to TRBJ1-5; no clear D gene. V was shortened by 5 bases and J by 7 bases, with 12 bases between the two germline ends. The CDR3 contains 13 residues. The germline CDR1 and CDR2 sequences are SGHAT and FQNNGV. The CDR3 spells CASSKIHGQPQHF. CDR3 sequence (DNA): TGTGCCAGCAGCAAGATACATGGCCAGCCCCAGCATTTT.

In this sample, this clone turned up a few times. V gene TRBV19 combines with J gene TRBJ1-2; D unclear. The CDR3 runs 13 residues. Trimming removed 5 bases at V and 0 bases at J, with 7 bases between. Germline CDR1 reads LNHDA; CDR2 reads SQIVND (reference sequence). CDR3 nucleotide sequence: TGTGCCAGTAGTGAACAAGCTAACTATGGCTACACCTTC. This translates into CASSEQANYGYTF.

This clone has only a few counts. This chain joins TRBV6-1 and TRBJ1-4; D is uncertain. Germline-derived CDR1 and CDR2 are MNHNS and SASEGT. The germline V and J ends were trimmed by 6 bases and 8 bases, with 16 bases remaining between them. The CDR3 covers 14 residues. The CDR3 coding sequence is TGTGCCAGCAGACCCATCCGTCCGGAGGAAAAACTGTTTTTT. Residues: CASRPIRPEEKLFF.

This chain links TRBV1 with TRBJ2-7; the DNA was not compared with TRBD2, the D call given in the table. TRBV1 is marked as a pseudogene. This CDR3 region has 13 residues. CDR3 sequence (DNA): TGCACCAGCCTTACCCCCCTACCCTACGAGCAGTACTTC. Protein sequence: CTSLTPLPYEQYF.

The V gene is TRBV2, the J gene TRBJ2-1; tentative D call: TRBD2 (5 bases). Trimming left V 2 bases short and J 6 bases short, with 5 bases between. Looked up from germline, CDR1 is SNHLY and CDR2 is FYNNEI. The CDR3 is made up of 12 amino acids. CDR3 loop: CASSESGNEQFF. The CDR3 nucleotides read TGTGCCAGCAGTGAAAGCGGCAATGAGCAGTTCTTC.

The chain recombines TRBV13 with TRBJ2-7; perhaps TRBD2 as D (5 bases). Germline V lookup: CDR1 PRHDT, CDR2 FYEKMQ (reference sequence). Deletions cut 0 bases from V and 6 bases from J, with 9 bases between. The CDR3 consists of 13 residues. The CDR3 DNA reads as TGTGCCAGCAGCTTAGGCCGCCGGGGCGAGCAGTACTTC. Its translation is CASSLGRRGEQYF.

The V and J genes are TRBV7-2 and TRBJ2-7; 10 nucleotides align to TRBD2. This CDR3 spans 14 amino acids. CDR1 SGHTA and CDR2 FQGNSA come from the germline V gene. V gave up 7 bases and J gave up 4 bases; unmatched junction bases: 7. The CDR3 sequence: CASTRTSGTYEQYF. The CDR3 region has the DNA TGTGCCAGCACCCGGACTAGCGGCACTTACGAGCAGTACTTC. The complete variable domain, with remaining parts taken from reference TRBV7-2 and TRBJ2-7, reads GAGVSQSPSNKVTEKGKDVELRCDPISGHTALYWYRQSLGQGLEFLIYFQGNSAPDKSGLPSDRFSAERTGGSVSTLTIQRTQQEDSAVYLCASTRTSGTYEQYFGPGTRLTVT.

A few counts support this clone. The J gene is TRBJ1-5, the V gene TRBV5-6, with TRBD1 as a possible D gene (5 bases). From germline, CDR1 is SGHDT and CDR2 YYEEEE. The CDR3 contains 13 residues. V lost 3 bases and J 6 bases, leaving 10 bases between the germline ends. The CDR3 sequence: CASSSQGAQPQHF. CDR3 nucleotides: TGTGCCAGCAGCTCGCAGGGTGCTCAGCCCCAGCATTTT.

This clone was counted between two and nine times. This rearrangement joins TRBV2 to TRBJ2-7; TRBD1 matches at 11 bases. The CDR3 totals 14 residues. Germline V gene sequence: CDR1 SNHLY, CDR2 FYNNEI. The V segment lost 4 bases and the J segment 4 bases; nucleotides outside the gene matches: 3. The CDR3 coding sequence is TGTGCCAGCAGTGCGGGACAGGGGGGGTACGAGCAGTACTTC. This translates into CASSAGQGGYEQYF.

The V call is TRBV6-5, the J call TRBJ1-4; TRBD1 might be the D (5 bases). Trimming pared 4 bases from V and 4 bases from J, leaving 13 bases between. The length of the CDR3 is 15 residues. Per germline, CDR1 MNHEY and CDR2 SVGAGI. CDR3 nucleotide sequence: TGTGCCAGCAGTTGGCAGGGCTCGGGTAATGAAAAACTGTTTTTT. Translation gives CASSWQGSGNEKLFF.

The gene calls are TRBV10-3 and TRBJ2-1; perhaps TRBD1 as D (5 bases). V lost 0 bases, J lost 1 base, and 7 bases lay in between. The CDR3 totals 15 residues. Germline V gene sequence: CDR1 ENHRY, CDR2 SYGVKD. CDR3 bases: TGTGCCATCAGTGAGTCTCAGGGATCCTACAATGAGCAGTTCTTC. The encoded protein is CAISESQGSYNEQFF.

This clone showed up just a few times. Relative to the germline gene, one junction end is altered; a read error may explain this. The V and J genes are TRBV5-1 and TRBJ2-5, with D uncertain. This CDR3 has 12 amino acids. Germline V gene lookup returns CDR1 SGHRS and CDR2 YFSETQ. The CDR3 nucleotides read TGCGCAAGCAGCGCGCCCTCGGAGAACCAGTACTTC. Translated: CASSAPSENQYF.

In this sample, this clone turned up a few times. The gene calls are TRBV15 and TRBJ2-2; 10 bases agree with TRBD1. With 2 bases clipped from V and 4 bases from J, the junction kept 7 bases outside the gene matches. The CDR3 spans 17 residues. CDR1 is LNHNV and CDR2 is YYDKDF in the germline V gene (reference sequence). CDR3 amino acids: CATSRPTGGKITGELFF. CDR3 in DNA: TGTGCCACCAGCAGACCGACAGGGGGCAAAATCACCGGGGAGCTGTTTTTT. The full variable domain, rest sourced from reference TRBV15 and TRBJ2-2, is DAMVIQNPRYQVTQFGKPVTLSCSQTLNHNVMYWYQQKSSQAPKLLFHYYDKDFNNEADTPDNFQSRRPNTSFCFLDIRSPGLGDTAMYLCATSRPTGGKITGELFFGEGSRLTVL.

This clone was detected a few times. The chain recombines TRBV5-6 with TRBJ1-2, with 10 bases matching TRBD1. Germline CDR1 SGHDT, CDR2 YYEEEE. The CDR3 contains 14 residues. Losses at the gene ends were 4 bases for V and 8 bases for J; bases not matched to a gene: 8. The CDR3 loop is CASSEDRGLGGYTF. DNA of the CDR3: TGTGCCAGCAGCGAAGACAGGGGGCTGGGGGGCTACACCTTC.

This clone came up a few times. The chain employs TRBV2 and TRBJ2-5; TRBD2 matches at 7 bases. The germline CDR1 and CDR2 sequences are SNHLY and FYNNEI. The V and J ends lost 8 bases and 4 bases, in that order; junction bases with no gene match: 7. The length of the CDR3 is 13 residues. The CDR3 DNA reads TGTGCCAGCGGCGGGGGACTCATAGAGACCCAGTACTTC. As protein: CASGGGLIETQYF. Full variable domain (outside the CDR3, taken from reference TRBV2 and TRBJ2-5): EPEVTQTPSHQVTQMGQEVILRCVPISNHLYFYWYRQILGQKVEFLVSFYNNEISEKSEIFDDQFSVERPDGSNFTLKIRSTKLEDSAMYFCASGGGLIETQYFGPGTRLLVL.

This clone has a handful of counts. The chain recombines TRBV5-6 with TRBJ2-3, with D maybe TRBD2 (5 bases). This CDR3 comprises 16 residues. The germline V gene encodes CDR1 SGHDT and CDR2 YYEEEE. V was clipped by 4 bases and J by 6 bases, with 21 bases between them. The CDR3 sequence is CASSPLRGLARDTQYF. CDR3 sequence (DNA): TGTGCCAGCAGCCCACTTCGGGGTCTAGCTCGGGATACGCAGTATTTT.